This TCR beta chain was sequenced during a study of blood T cell repertoires in COVID-19. This clone was seen once. Assay: immunoSEQ multiplex PCR; the TCRdb copy retains only in-frame clones and omits some. The repertoire includes 250,000 to 300,000 clones, approximately 88% of them detected once, and less than 2% sits in the top ten. The material sequenced was PBMCs or T cells enriched from blood (not recorded which). The receptor was derived from a woman aged 40 to 49 who had recovered from COVID-19.

The CDR3 sequence is CASSEHTGNTIYF. CDR3 DNA sequence: TGTGCCAGCAGTGAACACACTGGAAACACCATATATTTT. The chain recombines TRBV25-1 with TRBJ1-3; D unresolved. This CDR3 comprises 13 residues. V lost 2 bases to trimming and J lost 2 bases, with 4 bases between them. From germline, CDR1 is MGHDK and CDR2 SYGVNS. Drawing the rest from reference TRBV25-1 and TRBJ1-3, the complete variable domain is EADIYQTPRYLVIGTGKKITLECSQTMGHDKMYWYQQDPGMELHLIHYSYGVNSTEKGDLSSESTVSRIRTEHFPLTLESARPSHTSQYLCASSEHTGNTIYFGEGSWLTVV.